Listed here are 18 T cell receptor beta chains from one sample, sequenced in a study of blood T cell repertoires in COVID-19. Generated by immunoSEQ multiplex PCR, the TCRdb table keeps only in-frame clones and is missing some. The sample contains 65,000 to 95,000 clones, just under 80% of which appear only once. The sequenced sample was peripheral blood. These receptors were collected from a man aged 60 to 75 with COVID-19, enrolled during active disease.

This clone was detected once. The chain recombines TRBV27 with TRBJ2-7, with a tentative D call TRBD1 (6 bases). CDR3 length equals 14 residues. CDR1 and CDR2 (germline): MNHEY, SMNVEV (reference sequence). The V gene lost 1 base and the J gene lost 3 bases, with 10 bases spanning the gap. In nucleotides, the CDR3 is TGTGCCAGCAGTTTATACGGACAGAACTACGAGCAGTACTTC. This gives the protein CASSLYGQNYEQYF.

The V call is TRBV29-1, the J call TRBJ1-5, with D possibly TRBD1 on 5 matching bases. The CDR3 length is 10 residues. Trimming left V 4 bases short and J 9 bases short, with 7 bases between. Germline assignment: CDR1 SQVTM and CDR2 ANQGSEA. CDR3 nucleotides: TGCAGCGTTGTGGGGGGGCCCCAGCATTTT. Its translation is CSVVGGPQHF. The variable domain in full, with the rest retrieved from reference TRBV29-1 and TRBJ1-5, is SAVISQKPSRDICQRGTSLTIQCQVDSQVTMMFWYRQQPGQSLTLIATANQGSEATYESGFVIDKFPISRPNLTFSTLTVSNMSPEDSSIYLCSVVGGPQHFGDGTRLSIL.

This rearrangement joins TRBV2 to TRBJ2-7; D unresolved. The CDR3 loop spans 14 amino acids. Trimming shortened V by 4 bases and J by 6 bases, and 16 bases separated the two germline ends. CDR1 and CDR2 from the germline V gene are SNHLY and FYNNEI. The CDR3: CASSVDKTLGEQYF. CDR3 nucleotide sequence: TGTGCCAGCAGTGTGGATAAGACTCTAGGCGAGCAGTACTTC.

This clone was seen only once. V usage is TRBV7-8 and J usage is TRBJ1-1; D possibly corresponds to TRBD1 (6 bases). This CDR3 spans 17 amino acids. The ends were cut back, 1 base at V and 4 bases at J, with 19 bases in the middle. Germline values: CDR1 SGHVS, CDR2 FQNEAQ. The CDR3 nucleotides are TGTGCCAGCAGCTTAGTATCAGGGGCCCCCCGAATCACTGAAGCTTTCTTT. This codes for CASSLVSGAPRITEAFF.

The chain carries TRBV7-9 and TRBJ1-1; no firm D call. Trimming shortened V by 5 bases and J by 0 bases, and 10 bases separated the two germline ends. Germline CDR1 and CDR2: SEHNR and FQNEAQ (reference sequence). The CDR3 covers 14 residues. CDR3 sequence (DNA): TGTGCCAGCAGCCGGGCGGGCTTGAACACTGAAGCTTTCTTT. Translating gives CASSRAGLNTEAFF.

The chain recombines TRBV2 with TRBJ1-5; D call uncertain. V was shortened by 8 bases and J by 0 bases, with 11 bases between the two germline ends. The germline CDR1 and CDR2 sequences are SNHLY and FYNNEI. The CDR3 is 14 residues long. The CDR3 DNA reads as TGTGCCAGCGTGGAGGTTTATAGCAATCAGCCCCAGCATTTT. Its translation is CASVEVYSNQPQHF.

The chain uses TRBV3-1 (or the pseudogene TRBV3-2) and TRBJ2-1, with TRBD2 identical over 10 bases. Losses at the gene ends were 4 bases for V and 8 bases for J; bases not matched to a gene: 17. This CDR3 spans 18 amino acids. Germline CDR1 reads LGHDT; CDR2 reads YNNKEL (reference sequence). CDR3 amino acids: CASSLSTRLAGVRYEQFF. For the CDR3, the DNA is TGTGCCAGCAGCCTTTCCACCCGTCTAGCGGGAGTAAGGTATGAGCAGTTCTTC.

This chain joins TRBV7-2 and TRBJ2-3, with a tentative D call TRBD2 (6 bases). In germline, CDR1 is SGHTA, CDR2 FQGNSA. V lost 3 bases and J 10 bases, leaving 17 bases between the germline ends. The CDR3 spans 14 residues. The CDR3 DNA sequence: TGTGCCAGCAGCTTCGGGGGAGGACCCAACTCGCAGTATTTT. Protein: CASSFGGGPNSQYF.

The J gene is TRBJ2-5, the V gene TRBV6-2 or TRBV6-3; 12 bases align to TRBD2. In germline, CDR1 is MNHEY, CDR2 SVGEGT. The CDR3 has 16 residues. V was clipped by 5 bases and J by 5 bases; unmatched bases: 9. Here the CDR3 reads CASSPDGLAGIETQYF. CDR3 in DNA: TGTGCCAGCAGTCCCGACGGACTAGCGGGAATCGAGACCCAGTACTTC.

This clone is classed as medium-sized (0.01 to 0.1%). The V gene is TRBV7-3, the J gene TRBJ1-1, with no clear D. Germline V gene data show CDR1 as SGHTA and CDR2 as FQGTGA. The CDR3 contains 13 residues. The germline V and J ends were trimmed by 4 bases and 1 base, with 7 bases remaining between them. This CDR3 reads CASSSTRNTEAFF. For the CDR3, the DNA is TGTGCCAGCAGCTCAACGCGGAACACTGAAGCTTTCTTT.

Here the CDR3 reads CASSQGPATGQLTTGELFF. In nucleotides, the CDR3 is TGTGCCAGCAGCCAAGGCCCGGCCACGGGACAGTTGACGACCGGGGAGCTGTTTTTT. The chain links TRBV3-1 (or the pseudogene TRBV3-2) to TRBJ2-2; TRBD1 aligns across 7 bases. After removal of 1 base from V and 5 bases from J, the junction contained 16 bases not matched to a gene. This CDR3 spans 19 amino acids. Germline V gives CDR1 LGHDT, CDR2 YNNKEL (reference sequence).

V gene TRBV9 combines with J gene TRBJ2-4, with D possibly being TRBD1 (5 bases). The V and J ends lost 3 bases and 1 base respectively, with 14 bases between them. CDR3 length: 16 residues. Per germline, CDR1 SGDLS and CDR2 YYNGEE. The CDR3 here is CASSATLGLAKNIQYF. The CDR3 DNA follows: TGTGCCAGCAGCGCCACCCTGGGGCTGGCCAAAAACATTCAGTACTTC. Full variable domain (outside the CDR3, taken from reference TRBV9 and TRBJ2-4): DSGVTQTPKHLITATGQRVTLRCSPRSGDLSVYWYQQSLDQGLQFLIQYYNGEERAKGNILERFSAQQFPDLHSELNLSSLELGDSALYFCASSATLGLAKNIQYFGAGTRLSVL.

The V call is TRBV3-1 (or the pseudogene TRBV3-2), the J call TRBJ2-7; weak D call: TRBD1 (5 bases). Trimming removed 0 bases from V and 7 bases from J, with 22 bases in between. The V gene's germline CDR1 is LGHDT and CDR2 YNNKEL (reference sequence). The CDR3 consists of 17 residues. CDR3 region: CASSQDPWGVGGVEQYF. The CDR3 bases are TGTGCCAGCAGCCAAGATCCCTGGGGCGTCGGTGGGGTAGAGCAGTACTTC.

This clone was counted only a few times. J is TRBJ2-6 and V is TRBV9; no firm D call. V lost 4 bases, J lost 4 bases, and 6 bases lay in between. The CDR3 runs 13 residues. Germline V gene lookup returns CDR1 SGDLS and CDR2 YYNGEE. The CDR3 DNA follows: TGTGCCAGCAGCCTCGGGGGGGCCAACGTCCTGACTTTC. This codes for CASSLGGANVLTF.

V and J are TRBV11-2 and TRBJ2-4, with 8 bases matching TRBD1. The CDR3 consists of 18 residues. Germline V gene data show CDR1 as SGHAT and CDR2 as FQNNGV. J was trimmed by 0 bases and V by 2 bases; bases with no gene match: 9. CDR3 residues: CASSLPRTGQLAKNIQYF. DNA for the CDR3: TGTGCCAGCAGCTTACCTCGGACAGGGCAATTAGCCAAAAACATTCAGTACTTC.

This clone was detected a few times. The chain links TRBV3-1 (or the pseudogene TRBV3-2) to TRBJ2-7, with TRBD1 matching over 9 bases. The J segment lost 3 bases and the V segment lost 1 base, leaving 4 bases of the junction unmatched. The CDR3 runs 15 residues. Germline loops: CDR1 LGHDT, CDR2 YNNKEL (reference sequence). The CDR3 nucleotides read TGTGCCAGCAGCCAAGGACAGGGGGGGTTCTACGAGCAGTACTTC. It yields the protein CASSQGQGGFYEQYF.

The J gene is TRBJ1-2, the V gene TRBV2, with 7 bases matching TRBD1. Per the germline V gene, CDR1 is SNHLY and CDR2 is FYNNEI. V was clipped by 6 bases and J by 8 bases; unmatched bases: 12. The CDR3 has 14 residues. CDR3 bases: TGTGCCAGCAGGGTCACGGACAGGCCACAGGGCTACACCTTC. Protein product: CASRVTDRPQGYTF.

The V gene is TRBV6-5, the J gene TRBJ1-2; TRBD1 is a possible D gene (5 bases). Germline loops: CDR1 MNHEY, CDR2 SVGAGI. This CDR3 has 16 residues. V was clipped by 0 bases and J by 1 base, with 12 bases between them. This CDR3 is CASSYSKIGVNYGYTF. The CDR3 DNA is TGTGCCAGCAGTTACTCGAAAATAGGGGTTAACTATGGCTACACCTTC.